Listed below are T cell receptor beta chains from one sample, sequenced in a study of cytomegalovirus exposure and HLA in healthy donors. Repertoires were generated with immunoSEQ multiplex PCR, while TCRdb's copy carries only in-frame clones and drops some. The sample has roughly 95,000 clones; less than 85% are singletons. Sequences were obtained from PBMCs. These receptors were collected from a man between 18 and 29 years old in good health and CMV-seropositive. The conserved cysteine and the conserved F or W are not part of the CDR3 here.

CDR3	V	J
SVVGGSYNEQF	TRBV29-1	TRBJ2-1
SADREGYNEQF	TRBV29-1	TRBJ2-1
ASSSSGPNTGELF	TRBV5-1	TRBJ2-2
ASSLWEGADTQY	TRBV7-2	TRBJ2-3
AWTRGANYGYT	TRBV30	TRBJ1-2
ASSADTGANQPQH	TRBV9	TRBJ1-5
ASSSPYAGLQETQY	TRBV5-4	TRBJ2-5
AISESGTFNEKLF	TRBV10-3	TRBJ1-4
ASSLTKETQY	TRBV11-2	TRBJ2-5
ASSDDSRYNEQF	TRBV2	TRBJ2-1
SATGGRSYEQY	TRBV29-1	TRBJ2-7
ASISHSGRVNEQF	TRBV4-1	TRBJ2-1
ASSRLATSSYEQY	TRBV4-1	TRBJ2-7
ASSLAAHNYGYT	TRBV5-1	TRBJ1-2
SVPGSGGNEQF	TRBV29-1	TRBJ2-1
ASSLTGGRVAYEQY	TRBV7-2	TRBJ2-7
AISETSGRYEQY	TRBV10-3	TRBJ2-7
ASSILAGGVYEQY	TRBV19	TRBJ2-7
ASSSAGRLAEAF	TRBV27	TRBJ1-1
ATRREVEEDEQF	TRBV15	TRBJ2-1
ASKGYRGRETQY	TRBV2	TRBJ2-5
ASSLRQGADTQY	TRBV14	TRBJ2-3
ASSRFQGGPNEQY	TRBV7-6	TRBJ2-7
ASSVQGFGNEQY	TRBV18	TRBJ2-7
ASNGQGNTGELF	TRBV6-1	TRBJ2-2
SVKTGRNLGQF	TRBV29-1	TRBJ2-1
ASSERQGLRFSEQF	TRBV25-1	TRBJ2-1
ASIPRTGTTNEKLF	TRBV2	TRBJ1-4
ASSPLIGVGYT	TRBV28	TRBJ1-2
AISSGRDSGANVLT	TRBV10-3	TRBJ2-6
AIRYRAQGYGYT	TRBV10-3	TRBJ1-2
ASSNEYGANEQF	TRBV2	TRBJ2-1
ASSLAGGGRADTQY	TRBV5-4	TRBJ2-3
ASSLSGRTGELF	TRBV2	TRBJ2-2
ASSPGYRGNEQF	TRBV7-7	TRBJ2-1